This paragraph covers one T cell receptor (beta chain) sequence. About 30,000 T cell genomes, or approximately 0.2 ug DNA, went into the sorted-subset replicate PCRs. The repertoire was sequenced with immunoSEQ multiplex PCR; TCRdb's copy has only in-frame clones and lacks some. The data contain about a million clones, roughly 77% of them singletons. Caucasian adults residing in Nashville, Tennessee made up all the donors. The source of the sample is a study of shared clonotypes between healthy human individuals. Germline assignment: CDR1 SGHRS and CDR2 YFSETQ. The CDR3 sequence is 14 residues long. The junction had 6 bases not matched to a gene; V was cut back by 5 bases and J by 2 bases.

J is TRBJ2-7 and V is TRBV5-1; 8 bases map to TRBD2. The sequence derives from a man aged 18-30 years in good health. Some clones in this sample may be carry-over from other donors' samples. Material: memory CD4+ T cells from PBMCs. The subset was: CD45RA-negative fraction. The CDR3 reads CASRVSGGPYEQYF. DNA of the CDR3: TGCGCCAGCAGGGTTTCGGGAGGGCCCTACGAGCAGTACTTC.